The 29 T cell receptor beta chains below were found in one sample sequenced in a study of sequential checkpoint blockade in melanoma. Stated treatment: randomized to nivolumab then ipilimumab (arm A) or the reverse (arm B). Sequencing used immunoSEQ multiplex PCR; TCRdb keeps in-frame clones, though not all of them. The profile shows 9,500 to 13,000 clones, less than 80% of them singletons. The sequencing used CD8+ T cells sorted from blood (inferred from file names), collected from a patient given nivolumab and ipilimumab in sequence. The receptors come from a human donor with melanoma.

The genes are TRBV7-9 and TRBJ1-5; D is perhaps TRBD1 (6 bases). Trimming removed 5 bases from V and 5 bases from J, with 10 bases in between. The CDR3 length is 13 residues. Germline V gene sequence: CDR1 SEHNR, CDR2 FQNEAQ (reference sequence). CDR3 amino acids: CASSEDSYQPQHF. CDR3 bases: TGTGCCAGCAGCGAGGACAGTTATCAGCCCCAGCATTTT.

CDR3 amino acids: CASGAGPADTQYF. The CDR3 DNA is TGTGCCAGTGGGGCGGGGCCGGCAGATACGCAGTATTTT. The rearrangement uses TRBV27 and TRBJ2-3; perhaps TRBD2 as D (6 bases). The CDR3 consists of 13 residues. Germline assignment: CDR1 MNHEY and CDR2 SMNVEV (reference sequence). Between the trimmed V and J ends, which lost 9 bases and 4 bases, there was a span of 14 bases.

The chain is built from TRBV5-1 and TRBJ2-5; 10 bases are a match to TRBD2. CDR3 length equals 16 residues. From germline, CDR1 is SGHRS and CDR2 YFSETQ. Unmatched junction bases numbered 7, after V lost 4 bases and J lost 1 base. DNA for the CDR3: TGCGCCAGCAGCCTCGGACTAGCGGCCCTCCAAGAGACCCAGTACTTC. It encodes CASSLGLAALQETQYF.

The V call is TRBV2, the J call TRBJ1-2; no clear D gene. The V and J ends lost 6 bases and 4 bases respectively, with 12 bases between them. Germline V CDR1 and CDR2: SNHLY, FYNNEI. The CDR3 is 13 residues long. The CDR3 DNA reads TGTGCCAGCAGGGGCAGGTGGCCCTATGGCTACACCTTC. The encoded protein is CASRGRWPYGYTF.

In its sample, this clone was seen a few times. V and J are TRBV7-9 and TRBJ2-7; D is possibly TRBD2 (5 bases). The CDR3 loop spans 13 amino acids. CDR1 SEHNR and CDR2 FQNEAQ come from the germline V gene (reference sequence). Between the trimmed V and J ends, which lost 8 bases and 6 bases, there was a span of 17 bases. CDR3 nucleotide sequence: TGTGCCAGCGGCCCGGAAGCAGCGGCCGAGCAGTACTTC. Amino acid sequence: CASGPEAAAEQYF.

J is TRBJ2-7 and V is TRBV30; no firm D call. In germline, CDR1 is GTSNPN, CDR2 SVGIG (reference sequence). The CDR3 covers 14 residues. Trimming left V 4 bases short and J 4 bases short, with 17 bases between. As DNA, the CDR3 is TGTGCCTGGACGGTAGTAGCAAACCCTTACGAGCAGTACTTC. Its translation: CAWTVVANPYEQYF.

This chain joins TRBV9 and TRBJ2-7; TRBD2 agrees at 9 bases. The junction had 8 bases not matched to a gene; V was cut back by 0 bases and J by 7 bases. CDR1 is SGDLS and CDR2 is YYNGEE in the germline V gene. This CDR3 region has 15 residues. The CDR3, as DNA: TGTGCCAGCAGCGTAGCGGGTAGCGGGAGTCAGGAGCAGTACTTC. It translates to CASSVAGSGSQEQYF.

The rearrangement uses TRBV15 and TRBJ1-5; no definite D call. Looked up from germline, CDR1 is LNHNV and CDR2 is YYDKDF (reference sequence). Trimming left V 5 bases short and J 7 bases short, with 12 bases between. This CDR3 comprises 13 residues. CDR3 sequence: CATSPWMEQPQHF. The CDR3 region has the DNA TGTGCCACCAGCCCATGGATGGAGCAGCCCCAGCATTTT.

This clone was observed a few times. The V call is TRBV21-1, the J call TRBJ1-5. TRBV21-1 is described as a pseudogene. The CDR3 has 17 amino acids. CDR3 loop: CASRAGVATWHHQPQHF. CDR3 sequence (DNA): TGTGCCAGCAGGGCTGGTGTAGCTACTTGGCATCATCAGCCCCAGCATTTT.

The chain couples TRBV7-9 to TRBJ2-2, with D perhaps TRBD2 (7 bases). The CDR3 covers 14 residues. Germline V gene lookup returns CDR1 SEHNR and CDR2 FQNEAQ (reference sequence). Trimming removed 7 bases at V and 4 bases at J, with 13 bases between. Written as DNA, the CDR3 is TGTGCCAGCAAAGGGGGGGAGATCACCGGGGAGCTGTTTTTT. Protein: CASKGGEITGELFF.

The chain joins TRBV30 to TRBJ2-7; 7 nucleotides line up with TRBD2. J gave up 2 bases and V 4 bases, and 11 bases lay outside the gene matches. Germline V gives CDR1 GTSNPN, CDR2 SVGIG (reference sequence). CDR3 length: 15 amino acids. CDR3 in DNA: TGTGCCTGGAAATTCGCGGCGGGGGTCACCTACGAGCAGTACTTC. Its translation is CAWKFAAGVTYEQYF. Filled out from reference TRBV30 and TRBJ2-7, the complete variable domain reads SQTIHQWPATLVQPVGSPLSLECTVEGTSNPNLYWYRQAAGRGLQLLFYSVGIGQISSEVPQNLSASRPQDRQFILSSKKLLLSDSGFYLCAWKFAAGVTYEQYFGPGTRLTVT.

The chain combines TRBV7-8 with TRBJ2-3, with 8 bases lining up with TRBD2. This CDR3 spans 16 amino acids. CDR1 SGHVS and CDR2 FQNEAQ come from the germline V gene. The J segment lost 0 bases and the V segment lost 5 bases, leaving 7 bases of the junction unmatched. The CDR3 DNA reads as TGTGCCAGCAGCAGGTTAAGCGGGGGTAGCACAGATACGCAGTATTTT. Protein sequence: CASSRLSGGSTDTQYF.

There are a few counts of this clone. This chain uses TRBV7-8 with TRBJ2-1; the match to TRBD2 covers 8 bases. Trimming cost V 5 bases and J 2 bases; bases outside gene matches: 11. The CDR3 is 17 amino acids. CDR1 and CDR2 (germline): SGHVS, FQNEAQ. DNA for the CDR3: TGTGCCAGCAGCCACAGATCCACACTAGCGGCCTACAATGAGCAGTTCTTC. It specifies CASSHRSTLAAYNEQFF.

This clone appeared a few times. The CDR3 DNA sequence: TGTGCCAGCAGTTCGGACAGGATGAGCTCCTACGAGCAGTACTTC. Its translation: CASSSDRMSSYEQYF. The chain employs TRBV27 and TRBJ2-7; 7 bases map to TRBD1. The CDR3 loop spans 15 amino acids. The V gene's germline CDR1 is MNHEY and CDR2 SMNVEV (reference sequence). Trimming removed 4 bases from V and 0 bases from J; junction bases left unmatched: 6.

The V gene is TRBV7-9, the J gene TRBJ2-3; no definite D call. CDR1 and CDR2 (germline): SEHNR, FQNEAQ (reference sequence). CDR3 length: 18 amino acids. V was clipped by 4 bases and J by 10 bases, with 30 bases between them. The chain's CDR3 is CASSSDHSVATGPLAQYF. In DNA, the CDR3 is TGTGCCAGCAGCTCCGATCACTCTGTAGCCACGGGTCCCCTAGCGCAGTATTTT.

This clone came up a few times. The V gene is TRBV19, the J gene TRBJ2-5; D unresolved. The CDR3 runs 14 residues. The V gene lost 5 bases and the J gene lost 4 bases, with 14 bases spanning the gap. Germline assignment: CDR1 LNHDA and CDR2 SQIVND (reference sequence). The CDR3 DNA reads as TGTGCCAGTAGTCACCGGGTCGCTGGAGAGACCCAGTACTTC. It translates to CASSHRVAGETQYF.

The chain is built from TRBV30 and TRBJ2-7, with TRBD2 identical over 8 bases. J was trimmed by 3 bases and V by 2 bases; bases with no gene match: 6. Germline lookup yields CDR1 GTSNPN and CDR2 SVGIG (reference sequence). The CDR3 has 14 residues. The DNA for the CDR3 is TGTGCCTGGAGTCTTAGCGGGACCGGCTACGAGCAGTACTTC. This encodes CAWSLSGTGYEQYF. Full variable domain (outside the CDR3, taken from reference TRBV30 and TRBJ2-7): SQTIHQWPATLVQPVGSPLSLECTVEGTSNPNLYWYRQAAGRGLQLLFYSVGIGQISSEVPQNLSASRPQDRQFILSSKKLLLSDSGFYLCAWSLSGTGYEQYFGPGTRLTVT.

By sample fraction, this clone is medium-sized. The genes are TRBV9 and TRBJ2-1; D is possibly TRBD2 (5 bases). V dropped 0 bases and J dropped 4 bases, with 11 bases sitting between them. The CDR3 runs 15 residues. Germline assignment: CDR1 SGDLS and CDR2 YYNGEE. The CDR3 region has the DNA TGTGCCAGCAGCGTAGAGCGCTGGACTTACAATGAGCAGTTCTTC. Its protein is CASSVERWTYNEQFF.

V and J are TRBV7-9 and TRBJ2-1; TRBD2 matches at 10 bases. V lost 4 bases and J lost 10; bases outside the gene matches: 13. Germline V gene sequence: CDR1 SEHNR, CDR2 FQNEAQ (reference sequence). The length of the CDR3 is 16 residues. The CDR3 DNA reads TGTGCCAGCAGCTCCCGTGGGAGCGGGGGGGCCCGGGAGCAGTTCTTC. Translating gives CASSSRGSGGAREQFF.

The chain uses TRBV7-8 and TRBJ1-2; 7 nucleotides line up with TRBD1. V lost 4 bases and J lost 3; bases outside the gene matches: 5. Germline assignment: CDR1 SGHVS and CDR2 FQNEAQ. This CDR3 is 14 amino acids long. CDR3 DNA: TGTGCCAGCAGCTCTTGGACAGGATACTATGGCTACACCTTC. Translating gives CASSSWTGYYGYTF.

The chain has TRBV27 and TRBJ2-1; tentatively, D is TRBD2 (6 bases). This CDR3 has 14 residues. Per germline, CDR1 MNHEY and CDR2 SMNVEV (reference sequence). V lost 7 bases and J lost 6, with 16 bases in between. The CDR3 coding sequence is TGTGCCAGCATCCCGGGAGCTGGCCTCAATGAGCAGTTCTTC. It encodes CASIPGAGLNEQFF.

The chain uses TRBV27 and TRBJ1-4; 9 nucleotides agree with TRBD1. Trimming cost V 4 bases and J 3 bases; bases outside gene matches: 3. The CDR3 is 15 residues long. In germline, CDR1 is MNHEY, CDR2 SMNVEV (reference sequence). The CDR3 here is CASSSWTGANEKLFF. The CDR3 coding sequence is TGTGCCAGCAGTTCATGGACAGGGGCTAATGAAAAACTGTTTTTT.

The chain has TRBV4-3 and TRBJ2-7; possible D gene TRBD1, 6 bases. V was cut by 0 bases and J by 0 bases, with 15 bases left in between. Germline V gene sequence: CDR1 LGHNA, CDR2 YSLEER. The CDR3 covers 17 residues. CDR3 DNA sequence: TGCGCCAGCAGCCAAGAAATTACAGGGTCTAGCTCCTACGAGCAGTACTTC. Protein product: CASSQEITGSSSYEQYF.

The chain has TRBV5-1 and TRBJ2-7; the D gene is possibly TRBD1 (6 bases). The CDR3 totals 13 residues. Trimming cost V 3 bases and J 3 bases, with 10 bases left between them. Germline CDR1 is SGHRS and CDR2 is YFSETQ. The CDR3 here is CASSWDKNYEQYF. The CDR3 DNA reads as TGCGCCAGCAGCTGGGACAAAAACTACGAGCAGTACTTC.

The rearrangement links TRBV19 to TRBJ2-1; 8 nucleotides line up with TRBD2. J was trimmed by 1 base and V by 6 bases; bases with no gene match: 5. Germline V gene lookup returns CDR1 LNHDA and CDR2 SQIVND (reference sequence). The CDR3 totals 15 residues. The CDR3 DNA reads as TGTGCCAGTAGGAAGCGGGGGAGTTCCTACAATGAGCAGTTCTTC. Protein: CASRKRGSSYNEQFF.

The chain couples TRBV6-5 to TRBJ2-7; 9 bases fit TRBD1. CDR1 is MNHEY, CDR2 SVGAGI, per germline. The CDR3 loop spans 15 amino acids. J lost 4 bases, V lost 6 bases, and 10 bases had no gene match. The CDR3 DNA reads TGTGCCAGCAGGTCCGGGACAGGGCGGGTATACGAGCAGTACTTC. This encodes CASRSGTGRVYEQYF.

The chain employs TRBV29-1 and TRBJ1-2; D may be TRBD1 (6 bases). Germline CDR1 is SQVTM and CDR2 is ANQGSEA. This CDR3 region has 11 residues. Trimming left V 5 bases short and J 6 bases short, with 10 bases between. The CDR3 nucleotides read TGCAGCGTTCAAGGGGGAGATGGCTACACCTTC. Amino acid sequence: CSVQGGDGYTF. Using reference TRBV29-1 and TRBJ1-2 for the parts outside the CDR3, the full variable domain is SAVISQKPSRDICQRGTSLTIQCQVDSQVTMMFWYRQQPGQSLTLIATANQGSEATYESGFVIDKFPISRPNLTFSTLTVSNMSPEDSSIYLCSVQGGDGYTFGSGTRLTVV.

CDR3 sequence (DNA): TGTGCCAGTAGTCCCCGGAGGCGGGACACTGAAGCTTTCTTT. This translates into CASSPRRRDTEAFF. V gene TRBV19 combines with J gene TRBJ1-1; D unresolved. Germline V gene data show CDR1 as LNHDA and CDR2 as SQIVND (reference sequence). The CDR3 length is 14 residues. V lost 5 bases to trimming and J lost 3 bases, with 13 bases between them.

This chain joins TRBV6-5 and TRBJ1-2; D may be TRBD1 (6 bases). The germline V and J ends were trimmed by 4 bases and 1 base, with 13 bases remaining between them. The CDR3 spans 15 residues. Germline values: CDR1 MNHEY, CDR2 SVGAGI. The chain's CDR3 is CASSSRDILNYGYTF. The CDR3 DNA reads as TGTGCCAGCAGTTCCCGGGACATTCTTAACTATGGCTACACCTTC.